This T cell receptor beta chain was sequenced in a study of cytomegalovirus exposure and HLA in healthy donors. Findings of the study overall: Most of the TCR beta V segments (in an earlier analysis) were productive either about 87% or about 30% of the time.

With respect to this clone: As yet, its antigen is unknown.

In the PCR, 60 Vbeta and 13 Jbeta primers were used. Generated by immunoSEQ multiplex PCR, the TCRdb table keeps only in-frame clones and is missing some. The profile shows around 150,000 clones, 60% to 70% of them singletons. The CDR3 totals 13 residues. V shed 6 bases and J 5 bases; nucleotides not matched to a gene: 4. Germline V gene data show CDR1 as LNHDA and CDR2 as SQIVND (reference sequence). The rearrangement uses TRBV19 and TRBJ1-1; 9 bases align to TRBD1. The TCR sequence derives from a woman aged 60-75 years in good health and CMV-seropositive. The sample was PBMCs. This CDR3 is CASRDRGETEAFF. CDR3 sequence (DNA): TGTGCCAGTAGGGACAGGGGAGAAACTGAAGCTTTCTTT.